What follows are 4 T cell receptor beta chains derived from one specimen sequenced in a study of cytomegalovirus exposure and HLA in healthy donors. Only in-frame clones appear in the TCRdb table, and some are missing; sequencing was by immunoSEQ multiplex PCR. Found here are over 110,000 clones, just under 85% of them singletons; the top ten hold roughly 1.4%. What was sequenced was PBMCs. The receptors derive from a woman in her thirties in good health and CMV-seronegative.

This sequence joins TRBV7-2 and TRBJ2-3, with 12 bases lining up with TRBD2. The CDR3 sequence is 15 residues long. V gave up 4 bases and J gave up 7 bases; unmatched junction bases: 6. Germline CDR1 and CDR2: SGHTA and FQGNSA. CDR3 amino acids: CASSYQTSGGNTQYF. The CDR3 bases are TGTGCCAGCAGCTACCAGACTAGCGGGGGCAATACGCAGTATTTT.

The chain links TRBV9 to TRBJ1-2; the D is unclear. Germline V gives CDR1 SGDLS, CDR2 YYNGEE. CDR3 length: 14 residues. The V end was cut by 4 bases, the J end by 6 bases, with 16 bases between. Here the CDR3 DNA reads TGTGCCAGCAGCCCGCGCGAGACCGCGGATGGCTACACCTTC. Its protein is CASSPRETADGYTF. Using reference TRBV9 and TRBJ1-2 for the parts outside the CDR3, the full variable domain is DSGVTQTPKHLITATGQRVTLRCSPRSGDLSVYWYQQSLDQGLQFLIQYYNGEERAKGNILERFSAQQFPDLHSELNLSSLELGDSALYFCASSPRETADGYTFGSGTRLTVV.

V and J are TRBV4-3 and TRBJ1-3; 7 bases are shared with TRBD1. CDR1 LGHNA and CDR2 YSLEER come from the germline V gene. With 4 bases clipped from V and 0 bases from J, the junction kept 0 bases outside the gene matches. The CDR3 runs 14 residues. The CDR3 loop reads CASSRDSSGNTIYF. The CDR3 DNA follows: TGCGCCAGCAGCCGGGACAGCTCTGGAAACACCATATATTTT.

The chain combines TRBV10-3 with TRBJ2-5, with 8 nucleotides matching TRBD2. The CDR3 contains 11 residues. Germline V gene sequence: CDR1 ENHRY, CDR2 SYGVKD. Germline trimming cut 11 bases from V and 5 bases from J; bases unmatched to any gene: 4. The CDR3 spells CASSSGETQYF. CDR3 sequence (DNA): TGTGCCTCTTCTAGCGGGGAGACCCAGTACTTC.